These 28 T cell receptor beta chains originate from one sample sequenced in a study of T cells in Graves' hyperthyroidism and ophthalmopathy. Amplification targeted TCR beta CDR3 regions from RNA transcripts. Primed by the HTBI set, a first-round RT-PCR was run on the TCR CDR3. TCRdb analysed the multiplex PCR reads with MiXCR anew, one entry per CDR3 protein. The sample shows around 340,000 distinct CDR3 sequences, 17% of them seen only once. Sequenced sample: blood. These receptors all stem from a woman aged 30 to 39 with Graves' hyperthyroidism that later progressed to Graves' ophthalmopathy.

The genes are TRBV28 and TRBJ2-6; D is perhaps TRBD1 or TRBD2 (5 bases each). The germline V gene encodes CDR1 MDHEN and CDR2 SYDVKM. The V and J ends lost 6 bases and 0 bases respectively, with 12 bases between them. This CDR3 contains 16 residues. The DNA for the CDR3 is TGTGCCAGCAGAGGGACGGAAGTCTCTGGGGCCAACGTCCTGACTTTC. This sequence encodes CASRGTEVSGANVLTF.

This sequence joins TRBV7-2 and TRBJ2-2; D is uncertain. V lost 1 base to trimming and J lost 2 bases, with 8 bases between them. Germline values: CDR1 SGHTA, CDR2 FQGNSA. There are 15 residues in the CDR3. CDR3 sequence (DNA): TGTGCCAGCAGCTTAGAGACTTATAACACCGGGGAGCTGTTTTTT. The encoded protein is CASSLETYNTGELFF.

There are many counts of this clonotype. The chain joins TRBV12-3 or TRBV12-4 to TRBJ1-5; possibly TRBD1 for D (5 bases). Trimming took 6 bases from V and 5 from J, leaving 14 bases between them. This CDR3 is 14 amino acids long. The CDR3 DNA reads as TGTGCCAGCAGCCTTCAGGGAGGGCATCAGCCCCAGCATTTT. Translation gives CASSLQGGHQPQHF.

This clonotype showed up many times. V usage is TRBV28 and J usage is TRBJ1-5; D is uncertain. Trimming removed 3 bases from V and 4 bases from J, with 16 bases in between. CDR1 and CDR2 (germline): MDHEN, SYDVKM. The CDR3 runs 16 residues. The CDR3 loop is CASSFIDLGGNQPQHF. For the CDR3, the DNA is TGTGCCAGCAGTTTTATTGATTTGGGTGGGAATCAGCCCCAGCATTTT. The whole variable domain, remainder taken from reference TRBV28 and TRBJ1-5, is DVKVTQSSRYLVKRTGEKVFLECVQDMDHENMFWYRQDPGLGLRLIYFSYDVKMKEKGDIPEGYSVSREKKERFSLILESASTNQTSMYLCASSFIDLGGNQPQHFGDGTRLSIL.

This clonotype was observed a handful of times. The chain links TRBV5-6 to TRBJ1-2; a possible D gene is TRBD1 (5 bases). CDR3 length: 14 residues. With 6 bases removed from V and 7 bases from J, the gap between germline ends came to 19 bases. Per germline, CDR1 SGHDT and CDR2 YYEEEE. CDR3 coding DNA: TGTGCCAGCAACCCTTGGGGGGGGTCCCGTGGCTACACCTTC. Translation: CASNPWGGSRGYTF.

This clonotype was detected many times. This sequence joins TRBV20-1 and TRBJ2-3, with D possibly being TRBD1 (5 bases). Germline loops: CDR1 DFQATT, CDR2 SNEGSKA (reference sequence). Trimming cost V 4 bases and J 3 bases, with 17 bases left between them. The CDR3 extends over 15 amino acids. CDR3 region: CSATLVKGLTDTQYF. CDR3 DNA sequence: TGCAGTGCTACGCTTGTCAAGGGGCTGACAGATACGCAGTATTTT.

This clonotype was counted at least ten times. The chain couples TRBV12-3 or TRBV12-4 to TRBJ1-2, with D perhaps TRBD1 (5 bases). The CDR3 extends over 14 amino acids. Trimming took off 2 bases at V and 4 bases at J, with 11 bases between the two ends. The CDR3 reads CASSLMGGGYGYTF. The CDR3 DNA is TGTGCCAGCAGTTTAATGGGGGGTGGCTATGGCTACACCTTC.

This clonotype was seen ten or more times. The chain joins TRBV5-1 to TRBJ2-3, with TRBD2 matching 10 bases. V lost 4 bases, J lost 2 bases, and 4 bases stayed unmatched. The CDR3 runs to 15 residues. Germline V CDR1 and CDR2: SGHRS, YFSETQ. The CDR3 DNA reads as TGCGCCAGCAGCCTACTAGCGGGGCTCACAGATACGCAGTATTTT. It yields the protein CASSLLAGLTDTQYF.

This clonotype was seen repeatedly, ten times or more. The chain employs TRBV3-1 and TRBJ2-5; D not certain. This CDR3 is built from 13 residues. Per the germline V gene, CDR1 is LGHDT and CDR2 is YNNKEL (reference sequence). V dropped 3 bases and J dropped 3 bases, with 8 bases sitting between them. The CDR3 is CASSHYEKETQYF. The CDR3, as DNA: TGTGCCAGCAGCCATTATGAGAAAGAGACCCAGTACTTC.

In its sample, this clonotype was seen many times. The rearrangement uses TRBV27 and TRBJ2-7, with D possibly TRBD2 on 5 matching bases. Per germline, CDR1 MNHEY and CDR2 SMNVEV (reference sequence). The CDR3 length is 15 residues. Trimming took off 5 bases at V and 2 bases at J, with 16 bases between the two ends. CDR3 in DNA: TGTGCCAGCAGTCCATTCGAGGGAGCTACCTACGAGCAGTACTTC. Amino acid sequence: CASSPFEGATYEQYF.

This clonotype was counted ten times or more. The V and J genes are TRBV20-1 and TRBJ2-1; 11 bases align to TRBD2. J lost 6 bases, V lost 0 bases, and 4 bases had no gene match. The CDR3 totals 15 residues. Per germline, CDR1 DFQATT and CDR2 SNEGSKA (reference sequence). The CDR3 nucleotides read TGCAGTGCTAGAGATCGTACTAGCGGGAGCAATGAGCAGTTCTTC. Its translation: CSARDRTSGSNEQFF.

This clonotype was detected many times. The chain has TRBV20-1 and TRBJ1-6; D is undetermined. Germline V CDR1 and CDR2: DFQATT, SNEGSKA (reference sequence). The CDR3 loop spans 14 amino acids. Between the trimmed V and J ends, which lost 0 bases and 7 bases, there was a span of 10 bases. The CDR3 nucleotides are TGCAGTGCTAGAGATAACGAAGAGAATTCACCCCTCCACTTT. Translating it yields CSARDNEENSPLHF.

The sample holds many counts of this clonotype. V is TRBV30 and J is TRBJ1-6; 11 bases fit TRBD1. The V segment lost 7 bases and the J segment 9 bases; nucleotides outside the gene matches: 8. The CDR3 runs to 14 residues. CDR1 and CDR2 from the germline V gene are GTSNPN and SVGIG (reference sequence). The CDR3 nucleotides read TGTGCCTCATCTCCGGGACAGGGGGGTTCACCCCTCCACTTT. Encoded protein: CASSPGQGGSPLHF.

The rearrangement links TRBV20-1 to TRBJ1-5; D gene ambiguous. Germline CDR1 and CDR2: DFQATT and SNEGSKA (reference sequence). CDR3 size: 13 residues. V lost 3 bases, J lost 5 bases, and 11 bases lay in between. In DNA form, the CDR3 reads TGCAGTGCTAGCCCGCTGCGGGATCAGCCCCAGCATTTT. Its protein product is CSASPLRDQPQHF.

V is TRBV27 and J is TRBJ1-4; 8 bases fit TRBD1. The germline gives CDR1 MNHEY, CDR2 SMNVEV (reference sequence). The V gene end was trimmed by 6 bases and the J gene end by 5 bases; junction bases not matched to a gene: 5. The CDR3 length is 14 residues. In DNA, the CDR3 is TGTGCCAGCAGCCTCAGGGGGCGGAATGAAAAACTGTTTTTT. Translated: CASSLRGRNEKLFF.

The chain carries TRBV6-1 and TRBJ2-4, with D perhaps TRBD1 (6 bases). This CDR3 has 18 amino acids. CDR1 and CDR2 (germline): MNHNS, SASEGT. The V end was cut by 4 bases, the J end by 0 bases, with 19 bases between. DNA of the CDR3: TGTGCCAGCAGTGCTAAAGACCCGGGACACTTAGCCAAAAACATTCAGTACTTC. Residues: CASSAKDPGHLAKNIQYF.

This clonotype has just a few counts. This sequence joins TRBV7-2 and TRBJ2-7, with 7 positions matching TRBD1. The CDR3 sequence is 13 residues long. The trim removed 5 bases at V and 3 bases at J, leaving 4 bases unmatched. The V gene's germline CDR1 is SGHTA and CDR2 FQGNSA. The DNA of the CDR3 is TGTGCCAGCAGCAAGGGGGCAGACTACGAGCAGTACGTC. Translated: CASSKGADYEQYV.

For the CDR3, the DNA is TGCGCCAGCAGCCAAGATCGGGGCCCGTCGAACACTGAAGCTTTCTTT. Protein product: CASSQDRGPSNTEAFF. This chain joins TRBV4-1 and TRBJ1-1, with D perhaps matching TRBD1 (5 bases). Trimming removed 0 bases at V and 1 base at J, with 12 bases between. CDR3 length equals 16 residues. Germline CDR1 is MGHRA and CDR2 is YSYEKL.

The rearrangement links TRBV6-2 or TRBV6-3 to TRBJ2-7; TRBD2 matches 11 bases. Germline assignment: CDR1 MNHEY and CDR2 SVGEGT. This CDR3 comprises 12 residues. With 8 bases clipped from V and 3 bases from J, the junction kept 0 bases outside the gene matches. CDR3 sequence: CASLAGGYEQYF. In DNA form, the CDR3 reads TGTGCCAGCCTAGCGGGAGGCTACGAGCAGTACTTC.

On this clonotype: Compared with germline, one end of the junction differs, possibly owing to a read error. V is TRBV4-1 and J is TRBJ1-4; D remains unclear. Germline V gene data show CDR1 as MGHRA and CDR2 as YSYEKL. The CDR3 loop spans 14 amino acids. Here the CDR3 DNA reads TGCGCCAGCAGCCAAGATCGGACCGGTGAAAGACTGTTTTTT. This codes for CASSQDRTGERLFF.

This clonotype was detected ten times or more. The chain couples TRBV27 to TRBJ1-6; a possible D gene is TRBD1 (5 bases). The germline CDR1 and CDR2 sequences are MNHEY and SMNVEV (reference sequence). The CDR3 is 13 residues long. Trimming shortened V by 7 bases and J by 5 bases, and 9 bases separated the two germline ends. The CDR3 sequence is CASKTANNSPLHF. CDR3 bases: TGTGCCAGCAAGACAGCAAATAATTCACCCCTCCACTTT.

This clonotype was detected ten times or more. The chain joins TRBV3-1 to TRBJ2-5, with 7 nucleotides matching TRBD2. V was clipped by 4 bases and J by 5 bases; unmatched bases: 10. Germline V gene sequence: CDR1 LGHDT, CDR2 YNNKEL (reference sequence). The CDR3 extends over 15 amino acids. The CDR3 spells CASSLREGSYETQYF. As DNA, the CDR3 is TGTGCCAGCAGCCTGAGGGAGGGAAGCTACGAGACCCAGTACTTC.

This clonotype has ten or more counts. The rearrangement joins TRBV27 to TRBJ1-6, with D maybe TRBD1 (5 bases). Germline V gene lookup returns CDR1 MNHEY and CDR2 SMNVEV (reference sequence). The CDR3 length is 13 residues. The V end was cut by 2 bases, the J end by 9 bases, with 8 bases between. The DNA for the CDR3 is TGTGCCAGCAGTTTAGACGGGGCTTCACCCCTCCACTTT. As protein: CASSLDGASPLHF.

This clonotype showed up many times. This chain links TRBV20-1 with TRBJ1-6; D perhaps matches TRBD1 (6 bases). Germline CDR1 is DFQATT and CDR2 is SNEGSKA (reference sequence). The CDR3 consists of 14 residues. The V end lost 2 bases, the J end lost 8 bases, and 13 bases lay between the germline ends. The CDR3 nucleotides read TGCAGTGCTAGATCTCAGGGGTGGGATTCACCCCTCCACTTT. It is translated as CSARSQGWDSPLHF.

For this clonotype: This clone may be a read error of a much larger clone one base away. The chain uses TRBV2 and TRBJ1-2; no reliable D call. Per germline, CDR1 SNHLY and CDR2 FYNNEI. Deletions cut 8 bases from V and 4 bases from J, with 17 bases between. CDR3 length: 14 residues. CDR3 bases: TGTGCCAGCCCGACCGATCTTACGGCCTATGGCTACACCTTC. Translation gives CASPTDLTAYGYTF.

Many counts were recorded for this clonotype. V is TRBV19 and J is TRBJ1-1; the match to TRBD1 covers 7 bases. CDR1 and CDR2 from the germline V gene are LNHDA and SQIVND (reference sequence). Unmatched junction bases numbered 6, after V lost 10 bases and J lost 1 base. CDR3 length: 13 residues. This chain's CDR3 is CATTDRRNTEAFF. CDR3 coding DNA: TGTGCCACCACGGACAGGCGGAACACTGAAGCTTTCTTT.

This clonotype showed up many times. The CDR3 sequence is CASSIIAVGDSPLHF. DNA for the CDR3: TGTGCCAGTAGTATAATAGCAGTAGGGGATTCACCCCTCCACTTT. This chain joins TRBV19 and TRBJ1-6; D might be TRBD1 (5 bases). The V and J ends lost 2 bases and 8 bases respectively, with 13 bases between them. CDR3 size: 15 residues. Germline CDR1 and CDR2: LNHDA and SQIVND (reference sequence).

This clonotype appeared many times. The chain is built from TRBV6-1 and TRBJ2-3; D possibly corresponds to TRBD2 (6 bases). V lost 5 bases and J lost 5, with 20 bases in between. Germline V gene lookup returns CDR1 MNHNS and CDR2 SASEGT. This CDR3 region has 16 residues. In nucleotides, the CDR3 is TGTGCCAGCAGTTACGGTGTGGGAGGTGATCTAGATACGCAGTATTTT. It specifies CASSYGVGGDLDTQYF.